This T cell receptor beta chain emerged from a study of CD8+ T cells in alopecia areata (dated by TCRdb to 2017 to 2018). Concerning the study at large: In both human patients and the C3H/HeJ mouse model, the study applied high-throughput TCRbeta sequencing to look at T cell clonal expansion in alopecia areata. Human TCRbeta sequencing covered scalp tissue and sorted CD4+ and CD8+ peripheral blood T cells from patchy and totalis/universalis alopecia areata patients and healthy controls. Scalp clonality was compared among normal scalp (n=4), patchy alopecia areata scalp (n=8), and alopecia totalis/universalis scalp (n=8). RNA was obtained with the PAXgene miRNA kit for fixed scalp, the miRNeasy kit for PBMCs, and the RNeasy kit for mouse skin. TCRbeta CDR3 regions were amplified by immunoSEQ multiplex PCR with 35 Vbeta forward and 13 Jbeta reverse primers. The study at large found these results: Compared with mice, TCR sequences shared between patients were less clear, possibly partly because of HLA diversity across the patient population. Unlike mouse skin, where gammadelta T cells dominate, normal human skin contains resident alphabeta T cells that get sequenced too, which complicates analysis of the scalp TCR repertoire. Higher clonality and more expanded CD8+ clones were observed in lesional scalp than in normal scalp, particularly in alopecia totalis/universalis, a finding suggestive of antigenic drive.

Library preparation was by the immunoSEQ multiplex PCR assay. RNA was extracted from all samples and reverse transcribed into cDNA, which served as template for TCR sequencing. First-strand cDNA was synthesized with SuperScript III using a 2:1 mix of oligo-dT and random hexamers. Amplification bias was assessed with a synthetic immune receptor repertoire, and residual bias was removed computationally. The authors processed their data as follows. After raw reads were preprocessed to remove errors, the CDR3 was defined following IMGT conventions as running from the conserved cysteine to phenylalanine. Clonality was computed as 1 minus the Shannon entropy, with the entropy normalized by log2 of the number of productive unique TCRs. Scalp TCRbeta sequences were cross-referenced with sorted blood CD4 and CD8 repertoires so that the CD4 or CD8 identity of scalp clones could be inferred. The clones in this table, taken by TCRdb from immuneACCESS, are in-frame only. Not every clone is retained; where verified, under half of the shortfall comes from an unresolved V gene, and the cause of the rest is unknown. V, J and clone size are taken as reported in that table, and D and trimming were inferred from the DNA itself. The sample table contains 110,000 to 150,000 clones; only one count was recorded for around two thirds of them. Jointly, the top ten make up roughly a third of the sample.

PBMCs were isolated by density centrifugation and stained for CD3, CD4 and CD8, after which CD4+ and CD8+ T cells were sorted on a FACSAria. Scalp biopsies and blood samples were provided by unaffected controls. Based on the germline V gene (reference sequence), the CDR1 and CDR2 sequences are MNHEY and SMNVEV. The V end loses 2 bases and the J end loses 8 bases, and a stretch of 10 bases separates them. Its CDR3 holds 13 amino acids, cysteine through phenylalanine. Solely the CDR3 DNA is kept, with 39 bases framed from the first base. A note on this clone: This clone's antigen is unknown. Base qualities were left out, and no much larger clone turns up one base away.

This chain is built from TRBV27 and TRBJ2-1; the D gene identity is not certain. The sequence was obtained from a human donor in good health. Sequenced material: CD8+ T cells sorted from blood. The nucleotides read TGTGCCAGCAGTTTAAGCCCGGATGATGAGCAGTTCTTC. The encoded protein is CASSLSPDDEQFF.